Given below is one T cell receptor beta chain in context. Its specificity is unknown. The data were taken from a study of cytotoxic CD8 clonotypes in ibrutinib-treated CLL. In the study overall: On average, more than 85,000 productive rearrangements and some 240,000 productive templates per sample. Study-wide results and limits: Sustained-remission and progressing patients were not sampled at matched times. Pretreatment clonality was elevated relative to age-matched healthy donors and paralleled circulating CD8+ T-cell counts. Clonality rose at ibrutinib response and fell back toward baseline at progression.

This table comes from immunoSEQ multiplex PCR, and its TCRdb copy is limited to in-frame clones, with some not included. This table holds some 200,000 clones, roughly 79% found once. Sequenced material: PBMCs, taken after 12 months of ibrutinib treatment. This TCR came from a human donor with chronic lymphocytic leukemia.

The CDR3 reads CASSVEGLGGSYNEQFF. The CDR3 DNA reads TGTGCCAGCAGCGTAGAGGGGTTAGGTGGCTCCTACAATGAGCAGTTCTTC. This chain links TRBV9 with TRBJ2-1; TRBD1 is a possible D gene (5 bases). The CDR3 contains 17 residues. Trimming took off 0 bases at V and 0 bases at J, with 13 bases between the two ends. The germline V gene encodes CDR1 SGDLS and CDR2 YYNGEE.